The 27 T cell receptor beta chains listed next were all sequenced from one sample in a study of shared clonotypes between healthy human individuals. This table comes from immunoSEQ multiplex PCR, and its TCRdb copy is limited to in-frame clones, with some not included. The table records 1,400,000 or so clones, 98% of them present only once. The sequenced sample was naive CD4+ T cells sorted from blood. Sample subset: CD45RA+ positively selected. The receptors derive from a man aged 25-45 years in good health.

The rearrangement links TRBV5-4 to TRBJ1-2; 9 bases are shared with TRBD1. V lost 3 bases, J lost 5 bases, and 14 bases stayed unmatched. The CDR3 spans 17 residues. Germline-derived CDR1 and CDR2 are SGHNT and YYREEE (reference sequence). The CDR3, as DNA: TGTGCCAGCAGCTCAACCACCGGGACAGGGTTTCGGTATGGCTACACCTTC. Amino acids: CASSSTTGTGFRYGYTF.

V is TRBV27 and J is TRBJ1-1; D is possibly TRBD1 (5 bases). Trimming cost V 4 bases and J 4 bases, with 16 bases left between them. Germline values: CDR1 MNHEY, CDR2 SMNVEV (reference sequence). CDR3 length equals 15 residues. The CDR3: CASSSNSGTSTEAFF. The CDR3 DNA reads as TGTGCCAGCAGTTCAAACTCAGGGACGAGCACTGAAGCTTTCTTT.

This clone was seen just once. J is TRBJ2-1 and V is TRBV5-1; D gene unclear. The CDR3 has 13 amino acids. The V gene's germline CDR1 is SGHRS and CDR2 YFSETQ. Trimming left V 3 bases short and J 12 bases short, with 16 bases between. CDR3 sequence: CASSSSHVPGQFF. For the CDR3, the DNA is TGCGCCAGCAGCTCGAGCCACGTCCCAGGGCAGTTCTTC.

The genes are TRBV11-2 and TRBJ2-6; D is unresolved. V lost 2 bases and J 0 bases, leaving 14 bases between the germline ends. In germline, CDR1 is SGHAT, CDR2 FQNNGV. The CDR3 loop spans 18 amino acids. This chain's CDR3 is CASSLRYRAFSGANVLTF. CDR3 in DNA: TGTGCCAGCAGCTTACGGTACAGAGCCTTCTCTGGGGCCAACGTCCTGACTTTC.

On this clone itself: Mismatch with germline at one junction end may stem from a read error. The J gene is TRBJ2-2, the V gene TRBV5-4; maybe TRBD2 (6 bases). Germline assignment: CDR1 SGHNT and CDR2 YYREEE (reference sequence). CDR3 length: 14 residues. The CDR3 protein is CASSFGGNAGELFF. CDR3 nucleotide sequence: TGTGCCAGCAGCTTTGGGGGGAACGCCGGGGAGCTGTTTTTT.

CDR3 amino acids: CASSLVLRTDGLQETQYF. The CDR3 DNA reads TGTGCCAGCAGCTTAGTCCTCCGGACAGACGGGTTGCAAGAGACCCAGTACTTC. V gene TRBV7-2 combines with J gene TRBJ2-5; perhaps TRBD1 as D (6 bases). The germline CDR1 and CDR2 sequences are SGHTA and FQGNSA. The CDR3 runs 18 residues. Trimming left V 1 base short and J 2 bases short, with 20 bases between.

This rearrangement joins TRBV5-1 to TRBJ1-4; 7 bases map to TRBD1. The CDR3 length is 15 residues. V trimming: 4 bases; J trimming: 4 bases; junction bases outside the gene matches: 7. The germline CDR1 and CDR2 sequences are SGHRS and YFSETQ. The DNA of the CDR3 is TGCGCCAGCAGCCTTCTTGGGACAGTTAATGAAAAACTGTTTTTT. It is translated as CASSLLGTVNEKLFF.

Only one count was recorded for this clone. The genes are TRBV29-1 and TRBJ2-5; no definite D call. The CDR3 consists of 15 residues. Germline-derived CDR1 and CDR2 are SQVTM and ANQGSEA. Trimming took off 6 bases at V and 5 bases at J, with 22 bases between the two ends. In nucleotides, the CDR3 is TGCAGCGTAGATATAAGACCGGCCGTTTGGGAGACCCAGTACTTC. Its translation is CSVDIRPAVWETQYF. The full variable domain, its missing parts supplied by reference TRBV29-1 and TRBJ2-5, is SAVISQKPSRDICQRGTSLTIQCQVDSQVTMMFWYRQQPGQSLTLIATANQGSEATYESGFVIDKFPISRPNLTFSTLTVSNMSPEDSSIYLCSVDIRPAVWETQYFGPGTRLLVL.

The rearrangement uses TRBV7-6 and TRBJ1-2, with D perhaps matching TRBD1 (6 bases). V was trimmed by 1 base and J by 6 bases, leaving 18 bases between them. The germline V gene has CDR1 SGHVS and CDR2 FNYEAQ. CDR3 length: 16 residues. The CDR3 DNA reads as TGTGCCAGCAGCTTAGTTGGTGTCAGGGGTGAAGATGGCTACACCTTC. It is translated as CASSLVGVRGEDGYTF.

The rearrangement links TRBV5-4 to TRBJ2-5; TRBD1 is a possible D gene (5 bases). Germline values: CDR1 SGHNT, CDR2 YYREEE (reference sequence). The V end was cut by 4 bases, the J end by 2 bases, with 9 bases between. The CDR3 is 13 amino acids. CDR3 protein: CASSPRQQETQYF. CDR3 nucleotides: TGTGCCAGCAGCCCCAGACAGCAAGAGACCCAGTACTTC. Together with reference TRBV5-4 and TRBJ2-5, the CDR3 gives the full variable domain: ETGVTQSPTHLIKTRGQQVTLRCSSQSGHNTVSWYQQALGQGPQFIFQYYREEENGRGNFPPRFSGLQFPNYSSELNVNALELDDSALYLCASSPRQQETQYFGPGTRLLVL.

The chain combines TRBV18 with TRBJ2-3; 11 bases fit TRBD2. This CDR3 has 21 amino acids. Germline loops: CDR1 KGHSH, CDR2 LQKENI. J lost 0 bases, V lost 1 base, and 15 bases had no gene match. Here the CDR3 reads CASSPLSRLAGTQTSTDTQYF. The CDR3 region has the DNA TGTGCCAGCTCACCACTGTCTAGACTAGCGGGAACCCAGACTAGCACAGATACGCAGTATTTT.

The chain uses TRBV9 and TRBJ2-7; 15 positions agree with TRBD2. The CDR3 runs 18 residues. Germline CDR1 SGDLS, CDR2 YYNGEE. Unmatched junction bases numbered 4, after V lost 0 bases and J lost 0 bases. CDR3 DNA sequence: TGTGCCAGCAGCGTAGGGACTAGCGGGAGGGCCAACTCCTACGAGCAGTACTTC. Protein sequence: CASSVGTSGRANSYEQYF.

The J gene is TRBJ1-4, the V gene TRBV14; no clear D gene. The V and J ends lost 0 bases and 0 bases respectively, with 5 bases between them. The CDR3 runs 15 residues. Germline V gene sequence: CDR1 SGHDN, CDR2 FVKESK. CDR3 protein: CASSQDSATNEKLFF. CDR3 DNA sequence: TGTGCCAGCAGCCAAGACAGTGCAACTAATGAAAAACTGTTTTTT.

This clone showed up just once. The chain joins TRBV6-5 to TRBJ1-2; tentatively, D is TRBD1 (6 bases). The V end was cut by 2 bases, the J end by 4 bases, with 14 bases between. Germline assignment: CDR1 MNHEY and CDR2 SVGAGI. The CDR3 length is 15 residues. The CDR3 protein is CASSYLHGGPYGYTF. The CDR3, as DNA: TGTGCCAGCAGTTACCTCCACGGGGGGCCCTATGGCTACACCTTC.

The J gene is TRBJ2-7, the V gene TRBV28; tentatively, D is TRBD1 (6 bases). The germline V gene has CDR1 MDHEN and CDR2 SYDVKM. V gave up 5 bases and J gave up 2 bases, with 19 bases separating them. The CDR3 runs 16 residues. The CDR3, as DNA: TGTGCCAGCAGTCCTCAAAGATTCAGGGGAACCTACGAGCAGTACTTC. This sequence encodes CASSPQRFRGTYEQYF.

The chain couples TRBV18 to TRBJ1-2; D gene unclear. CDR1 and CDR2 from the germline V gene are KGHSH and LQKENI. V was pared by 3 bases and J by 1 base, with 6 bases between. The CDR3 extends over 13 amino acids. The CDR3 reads CASSPEFNYGYTF. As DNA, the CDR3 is TGTGCCAGCTCACCCGAGTTTAACTATGGCTACACCTTC.

This CDR3 is CASSLALAGSSSYNEQFF. The CDR3 DNA is TGCGCCAGCAGCTTGGCACTAGCGGGGTCTAGCTCCTACAATGAGCAGTTCTTC. V usage is TRBV5-1 and J usage is TRBJ2-1; TRBD2 matches 10 bases. This CDR3 is built from 18 residues. V shed 0 bases, J shed 0 bases, and the junction held 6 bases outside the gene matches. Germline V gives CDR1 SGHRS, CDR2 YFSETQ.

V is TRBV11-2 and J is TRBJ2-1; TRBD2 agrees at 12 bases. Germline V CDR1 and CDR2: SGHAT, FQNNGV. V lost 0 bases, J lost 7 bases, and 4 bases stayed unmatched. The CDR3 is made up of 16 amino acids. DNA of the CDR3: TGTGCCAGCAGCTTAGACGTGACTAGCGGGAGAAATGAGCAGTTCTTC. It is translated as CASSLDVTSGRNEQFF.

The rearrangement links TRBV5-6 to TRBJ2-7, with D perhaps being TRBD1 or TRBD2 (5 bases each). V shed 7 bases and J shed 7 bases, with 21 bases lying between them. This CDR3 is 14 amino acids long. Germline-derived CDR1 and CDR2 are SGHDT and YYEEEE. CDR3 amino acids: CASGAWEQYPEQYF. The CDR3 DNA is TGTGCCAGCGGGGCCTGGGAGCAGTACCCAGAGCAGTACTTC.

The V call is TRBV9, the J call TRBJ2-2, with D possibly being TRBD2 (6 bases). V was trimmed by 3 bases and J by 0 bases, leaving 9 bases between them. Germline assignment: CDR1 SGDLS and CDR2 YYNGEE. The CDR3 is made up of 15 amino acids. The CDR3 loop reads CASSGGNSNTGELFF. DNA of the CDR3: TGTGCCAGCAGCGGCGGGAATTCGAACACCGGGGAGCTGTTTTTT.

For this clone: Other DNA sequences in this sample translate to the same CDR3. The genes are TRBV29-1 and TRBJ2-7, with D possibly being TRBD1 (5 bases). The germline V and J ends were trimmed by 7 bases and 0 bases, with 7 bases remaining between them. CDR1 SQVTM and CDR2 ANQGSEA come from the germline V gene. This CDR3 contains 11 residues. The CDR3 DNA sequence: TGCAGCGCAGGGTCCTCCTACGAGCAGTACTTC. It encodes CSAGSSYEQYF.

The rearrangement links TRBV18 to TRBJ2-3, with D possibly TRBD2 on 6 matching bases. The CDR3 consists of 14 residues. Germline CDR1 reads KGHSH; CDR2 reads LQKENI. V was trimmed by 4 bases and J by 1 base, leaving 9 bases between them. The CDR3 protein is CASSLTGGTDTQYF. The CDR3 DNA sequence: TGTGCCAGCTCACTAACGGGAGGCACAGATACGCAGTATTTT.

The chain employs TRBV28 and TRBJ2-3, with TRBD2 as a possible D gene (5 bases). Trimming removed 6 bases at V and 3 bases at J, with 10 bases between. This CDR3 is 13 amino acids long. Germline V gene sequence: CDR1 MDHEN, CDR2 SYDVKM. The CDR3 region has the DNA TGTGCCAGCAGCCCCCCGGGAACAGATACGCAGTATTTT. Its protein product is CASSPPGTDTQYF.

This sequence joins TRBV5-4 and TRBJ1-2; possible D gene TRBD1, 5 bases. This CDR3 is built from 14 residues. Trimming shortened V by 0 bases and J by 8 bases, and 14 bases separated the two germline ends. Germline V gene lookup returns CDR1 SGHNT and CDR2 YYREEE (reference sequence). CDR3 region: CASSLGTYPDGYTF. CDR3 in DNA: TGTGCCAGCAGCTTGGGGACATACCCGGACGGCTACACCTTC.

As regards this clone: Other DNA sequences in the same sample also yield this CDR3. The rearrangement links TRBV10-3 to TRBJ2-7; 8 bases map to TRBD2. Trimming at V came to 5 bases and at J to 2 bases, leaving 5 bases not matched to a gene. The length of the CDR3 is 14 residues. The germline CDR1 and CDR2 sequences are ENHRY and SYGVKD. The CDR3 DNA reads TGTGCCATCAGTACCGGGACTAGGCCCTACGAGCAGTACTTC. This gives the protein CAISTGTRPYEQYF.

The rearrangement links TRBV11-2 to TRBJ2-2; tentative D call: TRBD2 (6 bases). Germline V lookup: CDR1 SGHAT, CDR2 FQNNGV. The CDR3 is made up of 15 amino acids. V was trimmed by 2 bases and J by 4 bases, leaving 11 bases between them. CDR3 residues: CASSLLPGATGELFF. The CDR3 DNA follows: TGTGCCAGCAGCTTATTACCGGGAGCCACCGGGGAGCTGTTTTTT. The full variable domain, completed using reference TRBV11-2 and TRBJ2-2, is EAGVAQSPRYKIIEKRQSVAFWCNPISGHATLYWYQQILGQGPKLLIQFQNNGVVDDSQLPKDRFSAERLKGVDSTLKIQPAKLEDSAVYLCASSLLPGATGELFFGEGSRLTVL.

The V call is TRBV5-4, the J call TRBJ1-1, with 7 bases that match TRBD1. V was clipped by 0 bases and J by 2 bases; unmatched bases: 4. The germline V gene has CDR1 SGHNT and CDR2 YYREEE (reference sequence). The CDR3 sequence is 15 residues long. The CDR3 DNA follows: TGTGCCAGCAGCTTGGCGCAGGGGGGAAACACTGAAGCTTTCTTT. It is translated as CASSLAQGGNTEAFF.